These 24 T cell receptor beta chains were all obtained from the same sample, sequenced in a study of blood T cell repertoires in COVID-19 (dated by TCRdb to the early 2020s). Libraries were made using the immunoSEQ multiplex PCR assay. TCRdb holds this immuneACCESS table with in-frame rearrangements only. Some clones are missing; in checked studies, unresolved V genes explain under half, and the rest has no known cause. In all, the sample holds 140,000 or so clones, and about 76% of those were seen once. In total, the top ten clones hold approximately 8% of the sample. The sample taken for sequencing was peripheral blood. These receptors all stem from a human donor in a cohort sampled during active COVID-19.

The chain has TRBV7-2 and TRBJ2-5; 8 bases are a match to TRBD2. Trimming cost V 0 bases and J 4 bases; bases outside gene matches: 4. Germline V gene sequence: CDR1 SGHTA, CDR2 FQGNSA. The CDR3 totals 15 residues. The CDR3 region is CASSLAAGGGETQYF. The DNA for the CDR3 is TGTGCCAGCAGCTTAGCGGCGGGAGGAGGAGAGACCCAGTACTTC.

The chain carries TRBV5-4 and TRBJ2-2; possible D gene TRBD1, 5 bases. The CDR3 consists of 15 residues. The germline CDR1 and CDR2 sequences are SGHNT and YYREEE (reference sequence). V was shortened by 5 bases and J by 3 bases, with 14 bases between the two germline ends. CDR3 protein: CASSLQVGYTGELFF. CDR3 nucleotides: TGTGCCAGCAGTTTACAGGTGGGATACACCGGGGAGCTGTTTTTT.

V usage is TRBV7-2 and J usage is TRBJ2-1; 10 positions match TRBD2. Germline CDR1 reads SGHTA; CDR2 reads FQGNSA. With V trimmed by 6 bases and J by 8 bases, 4 bases remained unmatched. CDR3 length: 13 amino acids. CDR3 region: CASRSGRGDEQFF. Written as DNA, the CDR3 is TGTGCCAGCAGGAGCGGGAGGGGGGATGAGCAGTTCTTC.

This chain links TRBV19 with TRBJ2-7, with 11 bases that match TRBD1. This CDR3 is 14 amino acids long. V shed 4 bases, J shed 6 bases, and the junction held 5 bases outside the gene matches. Germline V gene data show CDR1 as LNHDA and CDR2 as SQIVND (reference sequence). The CDR3 DNA reads as TGTGCCAGTAGTACCTCGGACAGGGGGCCCGAGCAGTACTTC. As protein: CASSTSDRGPEQYF.

This clone was seen a single time. The chain couples TRBV7-9 to TRBJ1-4; TRBD1 agrees at 7 bases. Trimming removed 4 bases from V and 5 bases from J; junction bases left unmatched: 10. This CDR3 has 16 amino acids. The germline V gene has CDR1 SEHNR and CDR2 FQNEAQ (reference sequence). Here the CDR3 reads CASSSGDRTGNEKLFF. CDR3 bases: TGTGCCAGCAGCTCAGGAGACAGGACAGGCAATGAAAAACTGTTTTTT.

The rearrangement joins TRBV5-1 to TRBJ2-7; 8 positions agree with TRBD1. The CDR3 consists of 16 residues. With 0 bases clipped from V and 6 bases from J, the junction kept 11 bases outside the gene matches. CDR1 SGHRS and CDR2 YFSETQ come from the germline V gene. The CDR3 sequence is CASSLANRGFSGEQYF. The CDR3 bases are TGCGCCAGCAGCTTGGCTAACAGGGGGTTTAGTGGCGAGCAGTACTTC.

This chain links TRBV5-5 with TRBJ2-1; 10 nucleotides align to TRBD2. The CDR3 consists of 15 residues. The V and J ends lost 2 bases and 3 bases, in that order; junction bases with no gene match: 2. The germline CDR1 and CDR2 sequences are SGHKS and YYEKEE (reference sequence). CDR3 residues: CASSLRTSGYNEQFF. CDR3 DNA: TGTGCCAGCAGCTTAAGGACTAGCGGCTACAATGAGCAGTTCTTC.

This clone was seen a single time. The rearrangement uses TRBV6-6 and TRBJ1-5, with D unclear. The germline gives CDR1 MNHNY, CDR2 SVGAGI (reference sequence). The ends were cut back, 4 bases at V and 6 bases at J, with 13 bases in the middle. The CDR3 contains 14 residues. DNA of the CDR3: TGTGCCAGCAGTTGGGAGGGTCGGGGTCAGCCCCAGCATTTT. Protein: CASSWEGRGQPQHF.

The rearrangement links TRBV6-5 to TRBJ1-4; D gene ambiguous. CDR1 is MNHEY and CDR2 is SVGAGI in the germline V gene. The CDR3 runs 14 residues. Trimming cost V 0 bases and J 8 bases, with 10 bases left between them. The CDR3 DNA reads TGTGCCAGCAGTTACTCACCGACCGGGGAAAAACTGTTTTTT. Translated: CASSYSPTGEKLFF.

The V gene is TRBV28, the J gene TRBJ2-5; D gene unclear. The V and J ends lost 8 bases and 1 base respectively, with 5 bases between them. Germline V gene data show CDR1 as MDHEN and CDR2 as SYDVKM. The CDR3 consists of 11 residues. The CDR3 spells CASLFQETQYF. Written as DNA, the CDR3 is TGTGCCAGCCTCTTCCAAGAGACCCAGTACTTC.

The J gene is TRBJ2-7, the V gene TRBV6-5, with 11 positions matching TRBD1. CDR3 length equals 15 residues. J lost 1 base, V lost 6 bases, and 5 bases had no gene match. CDR1 is MNHEY and CDR2 is SVGAGI in the germline V gene. This CDR3 reads CASRSGQGASYEQYF. CDR3 coding DNA: TGTGCCAGCAGGAGTGGACAGGGGGCGTCCTACGAGCAGTACTTC.

This chain connects TRBV7-9 to TRBJ2-5; 7 bases fit TRBD1. The V gene's germline CDR1 is SEHNR and CDR2 FQNEAQ (reference sequence). The V gene end was trimmed by 1 base and the J gene end by 4 bases; junction bases not matched to a gene: 6. The CDR3 is 15 amino acids. This CDR3 is CASSLGQGIGETQYF. CDR3 bases: TGTGCCAGCAGCTTAGGACAGGGAATCGGAGAGACCCAGTACTTC.

The chain links TRBV19 to TRBJ1-3; D remains unclear. Trimming pared 3 bases from V and 0 bases from J, leaving 12 bases between. Per the germline V gene, CDR1 is LNHDA and CDR2 is SQIVND (reference sequence). This CDR3 has 16 residues. CDR3 sequence: CASSISAGHSGNTIYF. The CDR3 DNA sequence: TGTGCCAGTAGTATCTCAGCAGGCCACTCTGGAAACACCATATATTTT.

The chain combines TRBV2 with TRBJ2-5, with TRBD2 as a possible D gene (5 bases). CDR1 and CDR2 from the germline V gene are SNHLY and FYNNEI. The length of the CDR3 is 14 residues. V lost 5 bases and J 3 bases, leaving 13 bases between the germline ends. The DNA of the CDR3 is TGTGCCAGCAGTCAACTAGTAGGTGAAGAGACCCAGTACTTC. It translates to CASSQLVGEETQYF.

The chain is built from TRBV28 and TRBJ2-7; 10 positions match TRBD1. V lost 11 bases, J lost 2 bases, and 12 bases stayed unmatched. Germline V lookup: CDR1 MDHEN, CDR2 SYDVKM. CDR3 length: 15 residues. The CDR3 region has the DNA TGTGCCGTGACAGGGGGCGCGTCATCCACCTACGAGCAGTACTTC. This gives the protein CAVTGGASSTYEQYF.

The rearrangement uses TRBV15 and TRBJ2-1, with 13 bases lining up with TRBD2. CDR1 LNHNV and CDR2 YYDKDF come from the germline V gene (reference sequence). This CDR3 comprises 14 residues. V lost 6 bases to trimming and J lost 9 bases; unmatched junction nucleotides: 5. The CDR3 spells CATRGTSGIGEQFF. Written as DNA, the CDR3 is TGTGCCACCAGGGGGACTAGCGGGATCGGTGAGCAGTTCTTC.

The V gene is TRBV6-5, the J gene TRBJ1-4, with 12 nucleotides matching TRBD1. The V segment lost 6 bases and the J segment 12 bases; nucleotides outside the gene matches: 8. The CDR3 consists of 14 residues. The germline gives CDR1 MNHEY, CDR2 SVGAGI. In nucleotides, the CDR3 is TGTGCCAGCAGGACCGGGACAGGGGGCGGGGAACTGTTTTTT. Its protein is CASRTGTGGGELFF.

This chain joins TRBV5-4 and TRBJ2-3, with 9 bases aligning to TRBD1. CDR3 length: 15 amino acids. The germline gives CDR1 SGHNT, CDR2 YYREEE (reference sequence). The V and J ends lost 7 bases and 4 bases, in that order; junction bases with no gene match: 10. CDR3 loop: CASGLDRGVADTQYF. In DNA form, the CDR3 reads TGTGCCAGCGGGTTGGACAGGGGAGTGGCAGATACGCAGTATTTT.

The chain links TRBV7-2 to TRBJ2-5; possible D gene TRBD2, 5 bases. Deletions cut 5 bases from V and 5 bases from J, with 15 bases between. Per the germline V gene, CDR1 is SGHTA and CDR2 is FQGNSA. This CDR3 is 14 amino acids long. The CDR3 protein is CASSNGNPAETQYF. In nucleotides, the CDR3 is TGTGCCAGCAGCAACGGGAACCCCGCCGAGACCCAGTACTTC.

The chain employs TRBV6-5 and TRBJ2-5; TRBD1 is a possible D gene (5 bases). Germline V lookup: CDR1 MNHEY, CDR2 SVGAGI. Trimming shortened V by 7 bases and J by 1 base, and 13 bases separated the two germline ends. This CDR3 region has 14 residues. The CDR3 coding sequence is TGTGCCAGCACGCGACAGCAGTTCCAAGAGACCCAGTACTTC. Encoded protein: CASTRQQFQETQYF.

The genes are TRBV19 and TRBJ2-6, with D tentatively TRBD1 (7 bases). V was pared by 8 bases and J by 4 bases, with 21 bases between. The CDR3 length is 17 residues. From germline, CDR1 is LNHDA and CDR2 SQIVND (reference sequence). CDR3 sequence: CASLSGDRVAGANVLTF. CDR3 coding DNA: TGTGCCAGTCTCTCGGGAGACAGGGTTGCCGGGGCCAACGTCCTGACTTTC. The complete variable domain, with remaining parts taken from reference TRBV19 and TRBJ2-6, reads DGGITQSPKYLFRKEGQNVTLSCEQNLNHDAMYWYRQDPGQGLRLIYYSQIVNDFQKGDIAEGYSVSREKKESFPLTVTSAQKNPTAFYLCASLSGDRVAGANVLTFGAGSRLTVL.

V gene TRBV7-2 combines with J gene TRBJ1-5, with 9 bases that match TRBD1. CDR1 and CDR2 (germline): SGHTA, FQGNSA. This CDR3 has 15 amino acids. Trimming cost V 1 base and J 6 bases; bases outside gene matches: 4. The CDR3 is CASSLEQGASQPQHF. CDR3 sequence (DNA): TGTGCCAGCAGCTTAGAACAGGGGGCGAGTCAGCCCCAGCATTTT.

The J gene is TRBJ1-1, the V gene TRBV7-8; 9 nucleotides agree with TRBD1. CDR1 SGHVS and CDR2 FQNEAQ come from the germline V gene. The CDR3 consists of 12 residues. J was trimmed by 6 bases and V by 5 bases; bases with no gene match: 1. CDR3 protein: CASSRQGAEAFF. The CDR3 nucleotides are TGTGCCAGCAGCCGACAGGGGGCTGAAGCTTTCTTT. The full variable domain, with the rest looked up from reference TRBV7-8 and TRBJ1-1, is GAGVSQSPRYKVAKRGQDVALRCDPISGHVSLFWYQQALGQGPEFLTYFQNEAQLDKSGLPSDRFFAERPEGSVSTLKIQRTQQEDSAVYLCASSRQGAEAFFGQGTRLTVV.

The chain is built from TRBV6-2 or TRBV6-3 and TRBJ1-5; tentatively, D is TRBD1 (5 bases). In germline, CDR1 is MNHEY, CDR2 SVGEGT. The CDR3 totals 16 residues. V lost 3 bases, J lost 0 bases, and 12 bases lay in between. CDR3 loop: CASSYSGVLSNQPQHF. The CDR3 DNA follows: TGTGCCAGCAGTTATTCGGGGGTTCTTAGCAATCAGCCCCAGCATTTT.